These T cell receptor beta chains were read from a single sample in a study of blood T cell repertoires in COVID-19. The protocol was immunoSEQ multiplex PCR, while the TCRdb copy is restricted to in-frame clones and leaves out a portion. The table shows some 190,000 clones, with approximately 82% occurring only once. Sample: peripheral blood. The receptors stem from a woman of 80 years or more with active or convalescent COVID-19. The CDR3 runs from the conserved cysteine through the conserved F or W. Each record gives: V gene, D gene, CDR3 protein. D genes are given only for firm matches.

TRBV7-6,.,CASSSRNTEAFF
TRBV19,TRBD2,CASSGGDGRYNEQFF
TRBV29-1,.,CSVDLQQETQYF
TRBV28,.,CASSFRQERYGYTF
TRBV7-7,TRBD2,CASSPNSGTPNEQFF
TRBV20-1,.,CSASIRGSGLYGYTF
TRBV5-1,TRBD2,CASSLGRLANSEQFF
TRBV5-1,.,CASSFGGEGEQFF
TRBV6-2/TRBV6-3,.,CASSETDEQYF
TRBV7-7,.,CASSLVLTDTQYF
TRBV30,TRBD2,CACRLAGPNNEQFF
TRBV3-1/TRBV3-2,.,CASSQETGSYEQYF
TRBV9,TRBD2,CASSPGLAENTGELFF
TRBV3-1/TRBV3-2,.,CASSLSVAVNEQFF
TRBV7-3,TRBD2,CASSSRPGAGPNNEQFF
TRBV27,TRBD2,CASSSPGLAGVKTQYF
TRBV5-1,TRBD2,CASSLTSVQETQYF
TRBV7-6,TRBD1,CASSTRAAGGLIGYTF
TRBV7-9,TRBD1,CASSHPRRTGKGEGYTF
TRBV19,.,CASSGRVQTDTQYF
TRBV6-5,.,CASSYAGDYGYTF
TRBV30,.,CAWSPQMNTEAFF
TRBV20-1,.,CSASQAAQETQYF
TRBV7-6,.,CASSGRPRTDTQYF
TRBV28,.,CASSLQFRRQPQHF
TRBV5-1,.,CASSLGGRTDTQYF